The 24 T cell receptor beta chains listed next were all sequenced from one sample in a study of T cells after yellow fever vaccination. TCRdb processed the 5' RACE reads anew with MiXCR; each CDR3 protein has one entry. The top ten hold approximately 25% of the sample, which has under 350,000 distinct CDR3 sequences, about 4% seen once. Sequenced here: PBMCs, sampled 5 days after the yellow fever booster vaccination. The receptors shown here come from a man younger than 30 who received the YFV17D yellow fever vaccine.

The sample holds a few counts of this clonotype. The chain couples TRBV7-9 to TRBJ2-1; 13 bases map to TRBD2. J lost 10 bases, V lost 4 bases, and 10 bases had no gene match. CDR1 and CDR2 (germline): SEHNR, FQNEAQ (reference sequence). This CDR3 is built from 16 residues. CDR3 amino acids: CASSSPRLAGGGEQFF. The CDR3 bases are TGTGCCAGCAGCTCACCCCGACTAGCGGGGGGCGGAGAGCAGTTCTTC. Based on the CDR3 plus reference TRBV7-9 and TRBJ2-1, the full variable domain is DTGVSQNPRHKITKRGQNVTFRCDPISEHNRLYWYRQTLGQGPEFLTYFQNEAQLEKSRLLSDRFSAERPKGSFSTLEIQRTEQGDSAMYLCASSSPRLAGGGEQFFGPGTRLTVL.

Ten or more counts support this clonotype. The CDR3 spells CASSVDGNTIYF. The CDR3 DNA follows: TGTGCCAGCAGCGTAGACGGAAACACCATATATTTT. The chain employs TRBV9 and TRBJ1-3, with no clear D. The CDR3 consists of 12 residues. From germline, CDR1 is SGDLS and CDR2 YYNGEE. V was pared by 0 bases and J by 4 bases, with 2 bases between.

This clonotype was observed at least ten times. The chain recombines TRBV21-1 with TRBJ2-7; TRBD2, the table's D call, lacks a check against the DNA. TRBV21-1 has pseudogene status. This CDR3 is 14 amino acids long. The CDR3 reads CASSTPPCGAGEYV. The CDR3 coding sequence is TGTGCCAGCAGCACCCCTCCGTGTGGGGCCGGGGAATACGTC.

The chain is built from TRBV18 and TRBJ2-7; D is possibly TRBD2 (5 bases). Germline CDR1 reads KGHSH; CDR2 reads LQKENI. Trimming pared 6 bases from V and 3 bases from J, leaving 12 bases between. This CDR3 has 13 residues. CDR3 residues: CASSDGVYYEQYF. The CDR3, as DNA: TGTGCCAGCTCGGACGGGGTTTACTACGAGCAGTACTTC.

This clonotype was seen at least ten times. The chain combines TRBV18 with TRBJ2-5; the D gene is possibly TRBD2 (5 bases). The ends were cut back, 2 bases at V and 1 base at J, with 8 bases in the middle. This CDR3 region has 14 residues. Per germline, CDR1 KGHSH and CDR2 LQKENI. The CDR3 is CASSPLAIQETQYF. In DNA, the CDR3 is TGTGCCAGCTCACCATTAGCGATCCAAGAGACCCAGTACTTC. The complete variable domain, with remaining parts taken from reference TRBV18 and TRBJ2-5, reads NAGVMQNPRHLVRRRGQEARLRCSPMKGHSHVYWYRQLPEEGLKFMVYLQKENIIDESGMPKERFSAEFPKEGPSILRIQQVVRGDSAAYFCASSPLAIQETQYFGPGTRLLVL.

V and J are TRBV7-2 and TRBJ1-2, with 11 nucleotides matching TRBD1. The J segment lost 7 bases and the V segment lost 2 bases, leaving 9 bases of the junction unmatched. CDR3 size: 16 residues. Looked up from germline, CDR1 is SGHTA and CDR2 is FQGNSA. The CDR3 loop is CASSLTPGQGEVGYTF. The CDR3 DNA follows: TGTGCCAGCAGCTTAACGCCGGGACAGGGGGAGGTTGGCTACACCTTC.

The rearrangement uses TRBV20-1 and TRBJ2-4; 12 bases agree with TRBD2. Germline V gene data show CDR1 as DFQATT and CDR2 as SNEGSKA (reference sequence). This CDR3 has 17 residues. With V trimmed by 0 bases and J by 0 bases, 3 bases remained unmatched. The CDR3 DNA reads as TGCAGTGCTAGAGATCTAGCGGGGGGGGAAGCCAAAAACATTCAGTACTTC. This sequence encodes CSARDLAGGEAKNIQYF.

The V and J genes are TRBV11-2 and TRBJ1-1, with no clear D. The CDR3 runs 12 residues. The V end was cut by 5 bases, the J end by 13 bases, with 17 bases between. Germline V gene sequence: CDR1 SGHAT, CDR2 FQNNGV. As DNA, the CDR3 is TGTGCCAGCAGCCTACGGGGTCGCGGAGTTTTCTTT. Its protein product is CASSLRGRGVFF.

This clonotype was recorded once. V and J are TRBV5-1 and TRBJ1-4; D possibly corresponds to TRBD1 (5 bases). Germline CDR1 and CDR2: SGHRS and YFSETQ. The length of the CDR3 is 14 residues. V was cut by 1 base and J by 7 bases, with 11 bases left in between. The CDR3 spells CASSLLGPSEKLFF. For the CDR3, the DNA is TGCGCCAGCAGCTTGCTGGGGCCGAGTGAAAAACTGTTTTTT.

V gene TRBV6-5 combines with J gene TRBJ1-1, with 9 bases fitting TRBD1. The germline gives CDR1 MNHEY, CDR2 SVGAGI. This CDR3 spans 18 amino acids. V shed 5 bases and J 3 bases; nucleotides not matched to a gene: 16. CDR3 residues: CASSRPRDRAVRDTEAFF. In nucleotides, the CDR3 is TGTGCCAGCAGTCGCCCCCGGGACAGGGCAGTTAGGGACACTGAAGCTTTCTTT.

This clonotype was counted at least ten times. This chain links TRBV7-6 with TRBJ1-5; 8 bases map to TRBD1. V lost 4 bases to trimming and J lost 6 bases; unmatched junction nucleotides: 5. The V gene's germline CDR1 is SGHVS and CDR2 FNYEAQ. CDR3 length: 14 residues. As DNA, the CDR3 is TGTGCCAGCAGCTCGACAGGGGTGGGTCAGCCCCAGCATTTT. The encoded protein is CASSSTGVGQPQHF.

This clonotype was detected a few times. The rearrangement links TRBV7-9 to TRBJ2-2; D not resolved. V was clipped by 3 bases and J by 5 bases, with 10 bases between them. The CDR3 is 14 residues long. Per germline, CDR1 SEHNR and CDR2 FQNEAQ (reference sequence). In nucleotides, the CDR3 is TGTGCCAGCAGCTTCCGCCCAGCAACCGGGGAGCTGTTTTTT. This gives the protein CASSFRPATGELFF.

This clonotype was detected many times. This sequence joins TRBV7-2 and TRBJ1-1; 7 bases map to TRBD1. Germline V gives CDR1 SGHTA, CDR2 FQGNSA. The CDR3 has 15 residues. J lost 10 bases, V lost 3 bases, and 14 bases had no gene match. The CDR3 DNA is TGTGCCAGCAGCTTTTACGGACAGGAGCATCCCGGAGCTTTCTTT. Encoded protein: CASSFYGQEHPGAFF.

This clonotype was counted many times. The chain recombines TRBV7-8 with TRBJ2-3; the D gene is possibly TRBD1 (6 bases). The ends were cut back, 10 bases at V and 5 bases at J, with 16 bases in the middle. This CDR3 is built from 13 residues. Germline V gene sequence: CDR1 SGHVS, CDR2 FQNEAQ. CDR3 bases: TGTGCCACAGGGGACGGAGCAAGAGATACGCAGTATTTT. This sequence encodes CATGDGARDTQYF.

The chain couples TRBV3-1 to TRBJ2-5; the match to TRBD1 covers 7 bases. Germline V gene sequence: CDR1 LGHDT, CDR2 YNNKEL (reference sequence). The CDR3 extends over 14 amino acids. The V gene end was trimmed by 0 bases and the J gene end by 5 bases; junction bases not matched to a gene: 3. CDR3 in DNA: TGTGCCAGCAGCCAAGATCAGGGGGAGGAGACCCAGTACTTC. Translation gives CASSQDQGEETQYF.

The rearrangement uses TRBV7-2 and TRBJ2-1; TRBD1 matches at 9 bases. Germline CDR1 SGHTA, CDR2 FQGNSA. The junction had 6 bases not matched to a gene; V was cut back by 6 bases and J by 9 bases. CDR3 size: 13 residues. Here the CDR3 DNA reads TGTGCCAGCAGTTTCGACAGGGGGTTTGAGCAGTTCTTC. Its protein product is CASSFDRGFEQFF.

In its sample, this clonotype was seen a few times. The chain is built from TRBV18 and TRBJ1-5; 11 nucleotides line up with TRBD1. V trimming: 3 bases; J trimming: 0 bases; junction bases outside the gene matches: 7. The CDR3 runs 18 residues. Germline assignment: CDR1 KGHSH and CDR2 LQKENI. CDR3 bases: TGTGCCAGCTCACCCCGAGCCGGACAGGGGGCTAGCAATCAGCCCCAGCATTTT. Protein product: CASSPRAGQGASNQPQHF. The full variable domain, completed using reference TRBV18 and TRBJ1-5, is NAGVMQNPRHLVRRRGQEARLRCSPMKGHSHVYWYRQLPEEGLKFMVYLQKENIIDESGMPKERFSAEFPKEGPSILRIQQVVRGDSAAYFCASSPRAGQGASNQPQHFGDGTRLSIL.

The V gene is TRBV6-5, the J gene TRBJ2-5; D unclear. Germline V gives CDR1 MNHEY, CDR2 SVGAGI. The CDR3 sequence is 14 residues long. V shed 2 bases and J shed 1 base, with 8 bases lying between them. CDR3 loop: CASSYGYTQETQYF. CDR3 nucleotide sequence: TGTGCCAGCAGTTACGGCTATACCCAAGAGACCCAGTACTTC.

This clonotype was counted many times. The chain has TRBV30 and TRBJ2-3, with TRBD2 identical over 7 bases. CDR1 and CDR2 from the germline V gene are GTSNPN and SVGIG (reference sequence). The CDR3 consists of 14 residues. Trimming cost V 3 bases and J 6 bases; bases outside gene matches: 9. The chain's CDR3 is CAWRVGGGTDTQYF. CDR3 DNA sequence: TGTGCCTGGAGGGTTGGGGGGGGGACCGATACGCAGTATTTT.

This clonotype was counted a few times. The chain is built from TRBV5-1 and TRBJ1-1; 9 bases are a match to TRBD1. The V and J ends lost 7 bases and 3 bases, in that order; junction bases with no gene match: 4. This CDR3 is built from 13 residues. Germline CDR1 is SGHRS and CDR2 is YFSETQ. The CDR3 is CASGRTGDTEAFF. In nucleotides, the CDR3 is TGCGCCAGCGGAAGGACAGGGGACACTGAAGCTTTCTTT.

The chain combines TRBV5-1 with TRBJ2-2; D is tentatively TRBD1 or TRBD2 (6 bases each). The V gene lost 4 bases and the J gene lost 3 bases, with 19 bases spanning the gap. CDR3 length: 17 amino acids. The germline gives CDR1 SGHRS, CDR2 YFSETQ. The CDR3 loop is CASSVQGLAVDTGELFF. The CDR3 DNA reads as TGCGCCAGCAGCGTTCAGGGGTTAGCGGTCGACACCGGGGAGCTGTTTTTT.

In this sample, this clonotype turned up a few times. The genes are TRBV2 and TRBJ2-7; D ambiguous. Looked up from germline, CDR1 is SNHLY and CDR2 is FYNNEI. Deletions cut 8 bases from V and 2 bases from J, with 7 bases between. This CDR3 has 11 residues. The CDR3: CASGPTYEQYF. The CDR3 bases are TGTGCCAGCGGGCCGACCTACGAGCAGTACTTC.

This clonotype came up a few times. The chain links TRBV7-2 to TRBJ1-1, with D maybe TRBD1 (5 bases). V was shortened by 4 bases and J by 9 bases, with 18 bases between the two germline ends. CDR3 length: 14 residues. Looked up from germline, CDR1 is SGHTA and CDR2 is FQGNSA. This chain's CDR3 is CASSSWGGLAQAFF. The CDR3 DNA sequence: TGTGCCAGCAGCTCTTGGGGGGGTTTAGCCCAAGCTTTCTTT.

This clonotype was recorded a few times. This sequence joins TRBV15 and TRBJ1-2, with D tentatively TRBD1 (5 bases). The CDR3 sequence is 13 residues long. Germline V gives CDR1 LNHNV, CDR2 YYDKDF (reference sequence). The V gene lost 5 bases and the J gene lost 7 bases, with 14 bases spanning the gap. This chain's CDR3 is CATSHGGRGGYTF. CDR3 DNA: TGTGCCACCAGCCACGGCGGGAGGGGTGGCTACACCTTC.